This T cell receptor beta chain was recorded in a study of blood T cells in healthy people across ages. Study outcomes and limitations: Relative to aged donors, long-lived donors carried more naive CD4+ cells and displayed higher diversity. Naive T cell percentage showed a strong correlation with TCR beta diversity.

A second PCR, run for about 6 to 11 cycles, used a sample-barcoded 5' primer plus a J-beta primer mix. A single record per CDR3 protein comes from TCRdb applying MiXCR to the 5' RACE reads. Among roughly 680,000 distinct CDR3 sequences listed, over 20% were seen once. This clonotype has only a few counts. Its antigen remains unidentified. Germline V CDR1 and CDR2: SGHRS, YFSETQ. The CDR3 has 14 amino acids. The trim removed 0 bases at V and 6 bases at J, leaving 5 bases unmatched. Every donor provided 9.5 to 10 milliliters of peripheral blood. The chain recombines TRBV5-1 with TRBJ1-1; 7 positions match TRBD1. This sequence originates from a man aged 65-85 years in good health. Source material: blood. As DNA, the CDR3 is TGCGCCAGCAGCTTGGGGGACAGAGGTTCTGAAGCTTTCTTT. Translated: CASSLGDRGSEAFF.